What follows are 26 T cell receptor beta chains derived from one specimen sequenced in a study of blood T cell repertoires in COVID-19. Profiling relied on immunoSEQ multiplex PCR, and the TCRdb table lists in-frame clones only, not all of them. The sample has under 150,000 clones, around 77% seen once. The sample taken for sequencing was peripheral blood. The receptors stem from a human donor in a cohort sampled during active COVID-19.

The CDR3 DNA reads TGTGCCAGCAGCGGTCTAGCGGGGGGACGGCAAGAGACCCAGTACTTC. It encodes CASSGLAGGRQETQYF. The rearrangement joins TRBV7-6 to TRBJ2-5; 11 bases map to TRBD2. J was trimmed by 2 bases and V by 5 bases; bases with no gene match: 7. Germline loops: CDR1 SGHVS, CDR2 FNYEAQ. The CDR3 length is 16 residues.

This clone turned up a few times. The chain carries TRBV5-8 and TRBJ2-7; 8 bases agree with TRBD1. Losses at the gene ends were 4 bases for V and 5 bases for J; bases not matched to a gene: 8. CDR1 is SGHTS and CDR2 is YDEGEE in the germline V gene. CDR3 length equals 14 residues. CDR3 residues: CASSTGQEAHEQYF. The CDR3 bases are TGTGCCAGCAGCACGGGACAGGAGGCCCACGAGCAGTACTTC.

The gene calls are TRBV6-5 and TRBJ2-7, with TRBD1 as a possible D gene (5 bases). The V gene lost 8 bases and the J gene lost 7 bases, with 12 bases spanning the gap. CDR3 length: 11 residues. From germline, CDR1 is MNHEY and CDR2 SVGAGI. This CDR3 is CASSGFGEQYF. DNA of the CDR3: TGTGCCAGCTCAGGGTTTGGGGAGCAGTACTTC.

The sample holds a few counts of this clone. The chain recombines TRBV3-1 (or the pseudogene TRBV3-2) with TRBJ1-5; a weak D match, TRBD1 (6 bases). CDR1 is LGHDT and CDR2 is YNNKEL in the germline V gene (reference sequence). Deletions cut 4 bases from V and 4 bases from J, with 8 bases between. CDR3 length equals 13 residues. This chain's CDR3 is CASSPQGNQPQHF. In DNA, the CDR3 is TGTGCCAGCAGCCCTCAGGGGAATCAGCCCCAGCATTTT.

The chain has TRBV30 and TRBJ2-2; 7 bases align to TRBD1. J gave up 6 bases and V 8 bases, and 12 bases lay outside the gene matches. The CDR3 consists of 14 residues. Germline V gene data show CDR1 as GTSNPN and CDR2 as SVGIG (reference sequence). The CDR3 nucleotides are TGTGCCCTAAGAGGGGGCGAAGGACCCGGGGAGCTGTTTTTT. Its translation is CALRGGEGPGELFF.

There are a few counts of this clone. Written as DNA, the CDR3 is TGCGCCAGCACCCGGGGACCCGGAGGGTCCTACGAGCAGTACTTC. Protein product: CASTRGPGGSYEQYF. The chain recombines TRBV4-1 with TRBJ2-7; tentative D call: TRBD2 (6 bases). V was clipped by 7 bases and J by 1 base, with 17 bases between them. CDR1 and CDR2 from the germline V gene are MGHRA and YSYEKL. CDR3 length: 15 amino acids.

This sequence joins TRBV7-8 and TRBJ2-5, with D tentatively TRBD2 (5 bases). V gave up 0 bases and J gave up 0 bases, with 5 bases separating them. CDR3 size: 14 residues. The germline V gene has CDR1 SGHVS and CDR2 FQNEAQ. The CDR3, as DNA: TGTGCCAGCAGCTTAGCGCGGGACCAAGAGACCCAGTACTTC. Protein product: CASSLARDQETQYF.

This clone appeared a few times. This chain uses TRBV2 with TRBJ1-6; no reliable D call. Germline V gives CDR1 SNHLY, CDR2 FYNNEI. The CDR3 covers 14 residues. V lost 8 bases and J 5 bases, leaving 13 bases between the germline ends. The CDR3 nucleotides are TGTGCCAGCGTTTTTTCCACGGATAATTCACCCCTCCACTTT. Protein: CASVFSTDNSPLHF. The complete variable domain, with remaining parts taken from reference TRBV2 and TRBJ1-6, reads EPEVTQTPSHQVTQMGQEVILRCVPISNHLYFYWYRQILGQKVEFLVSFYNNEISEKSEIFDDQFSVERPDGSNFTLKIRSTKLEDSAMYFCASVFSTDNSPLHFGNGTRLTVT.

V usage is TRBV15 and J usage is TRBJ1-6, with 12 nucleotides matching TRBD1. This CDR3 is built from 19 residues. Germline CDR1 is LNHNV and CDR2 is YYDKDF (reference sequence). V lost 1 base to trimming and J lost 2 bases; unmatched junction nucleotides: 6. The CDR3 region is CATSRGRDRGLTYNSPLHF. The CDR3 DNA is TGTGCCACCAGCAGAGGCCGGGACAGGGGGCTTACCTATAATTCACCCCTCCACTTT.

The chain employs TRBV6-2 or TRBV6-3 and TRBJ1-1; 9 bases map to TRBD1. The germline V gene has CDR1 MNHEY and CDR2 SVGEGT. The length of the CDR3 is 15 residues. Germline trimming cut 5 bases from V and 6 bases from J; bases unmatched to any gene: 10. Here the CDR3 reads CASSASGQGFPEAFF. Written as DNA, the CDR3 is TGTGCCAGCAGTGCATCGGGACAGGGCTTCCCTGAAGCTTTCTTT.

Only one count was recorded for this clone. A read error is the likely source, as a far larger clone sits one nucleotide away. The same CDR3 can be traced to other DNA sequences in this sample. This chain connects TRBV5-1 to TRBJ2-2, with a weak D call TRBD1 (5 bases). This CDR3 is built from 13 residues. Germline lookup yields CDR1 SGHRS and CDR2 YFSETQ. Trimming cost V 2 bases and J 6 bases, with 8 bases left between them. The CDR3 nucleotides read TGCGCCAGCAGCTTCACAGGCCCCGGGGAGCTGTTTTTT. Protein sequence: CASSFTGPGELFF.

This chain uses TRBV10-3 with TRBJ2-3, with D perhaps TRBD1 (5 bases). The CDR3 has 14 residues. Trimming shortened V by 4 bases and J by 2 bases, and 10 bases separated the two germline ends. Germline values: CDR1 ENHRY, CDR2 SYGVKD. The CDR3 is CAISVQGNTDTQYF. The CDR3 region has the DNA TGTGCCATCAGTGTGCAGGGAAACACAGATACGCAGTATTTT.

The chain combines TRBV5-1 with TRBJ2-5; perhaps TRBD2 as D (5 bases). The CDR3 covers 14 residues. Trimming cost V 0 bases and J 5 bases, with 11 bases left between them. Germline V CDR1 and CDR2: SGHRS, YFSETQ. In DNA, the CDR3 is TGCGCCAGCAGCTTGGGAGGGTTAACTGAGACCCAGTACTTC. Protein: CASSLGGLTETQYF.

V usage is TRBV5-1 and J usage is TRBJ1-1; TRBD1 matches 9 bases. CDR3 length: 15 residues. V shed 4 bases and J 4 bases; nucleotides not matched to a gene: 8. Germline CDR1 reads SGHRS; CDR2 reads YFSETQ. In DNA, the CDR3 is TGCGCCAGCAGCCCGACGACAGGGGGTCGCACTGAAGCTTTCTTT. It is translated as CASSPTTGGRTEAFF.

The rearrangement uses TRBV7-9 and TRBJ1-5; the D gene is possibly TRBD1 (5 bases). The CDR3 consists of 13 residues. V shed 5 bases and J shed 5 bases, with 10 bases lying between them. Per the germline V gene, CDR1 is SEHNR and CDR2 is FQNEAQ (reference sequence). CDR3 in amino acids: CASSRWGYQPQHF. CDR3 sequence (DNA): TGTGCCAGCAGCCGTTGGGGCTATCAGCCCCAGCATTTT.

The chain links TRBV3-1 (or the pseudogene TRBV3-2) to TRBJ2-1, with 7 bases that match TRBD1. There are 16 residues in the CDR3. Germline V gene data show CDR1 as LGHDT and CDR2 as YNNKEL (reference sequence). The junction had 9 bases not matched to a gene; V was cut back by 0 bases and J by 7 bases. The CDR3 DNA is TGTGCCAGCAGCCAAGATGAAAGGGGGCTCGGAAATGAGCAGTTCTTC. This codes for CASSQDERGLGNEQFF.

V is TRBV2 and J is TRBJ2-2; 7 bases are a match to TRBD1. Germline loops: CDR1 SNHLY, CDR2 FYNNEI. This CDR3 contains 14 residues. The junction had 6 bases not matched to a gene; V was cut back by 10 bases and J by 1 base. CDR3 protein: CATEQGLNTGELFF. CDR3 bases: TGTGCCACCGAACAGGGGTTGAACACCGGGGAGCTGTTTTTT.

The rearrangement uses TRBV19 and TRBJ2-7, with TRBD1 identical over 12 bases. The V segment lost 5 bases and the J segment 5 bases; nucleotides outside the gene matches: 4. Germline V gives CDR1 LNHDA, CDR2 SQIVND (reference sequence). CDR3 length: 14 residues. CDR3 residues: CASSRGQGAHEQYF. In nucleotides, the CDR3 is TGTGCCAGTAGTCGGGGACAGGGGGCCCACGAGCAGTACTTC.

The chain carries TRBV7-8 and TRBJ2-5; D is undetermined. Germline assignment: CDR1 SGHVS and CDR2 FQNEAQ. The CDR3 is 13 amino acids. V dropped 10 bases and J dropped 1 base, with 13 bases sitting between them. In DNA form, the CDR3 reads TGTGCCACTCTCGAGCCGGGCCAAGAGACCCAGTACTTC. Its translation is CATLEPGQETQYF.

The chain has TRBV24-1 and TRBJ2-3; TRBD2 aligns across 13 bases. Germline V gene lookup returns CDR1 KGHDR and CDR2 SFDVKD. J lost 3 bases, V lost 7 bases, and 0 bases had no gene match. The CDR3 consists of 14 residues. CDR3 in amino acids: CATRTSGGTDTQYF. In DNA, the CDR3 is TGTGCCACCAGGACTAGCGGGGGGACAGATACGCAGTATTTT.

The rearrangement joins TRBV1 to TRBJ1-6. TRBV1 is listed as a pseudogene. The CDR3 contains 18 residues. CDR3 in amino acids: CTSSQVIWGEMRNSPLHF. CDR3 nucleotide sequence: TGCACCAGCAGCCAAGTCATTTGGGGGGAAATGAGGAATTCACCCCTCCACTTT.

The chain combines TRBV19 with TRBJ1-5, with 8 bases fitting TRBD1. There are 14 residues in the CDR3. After removal of 6 bases from V and 4 bases from J, the junction contained 5 bases not matched to a gene. The germline gives CDR1 LNHDA, CDR2 SQIVND (reference sequence). As DNA, the CDR3 is TGTGCCAGTAGCCCGGACAGGGAAAATCAGCCCCAGCATTTT. Its translation: CASSPDRENQPQHF.

This clone was counted between two and nine times. The chain links TRBV19 to TRBJ1-2; the D gene is possibly TRBD1 (5 bases). The CDR3 loop spans 12 amino acids. Germline V gene lookup returns CDR1 LNHDA and CDR2 SQIVND (reference sequence). V was shortened by 3 bases and J by 4 bases, with 6 bases between the two germline ends. The CDR3 here is CASSMGGYGYTF. CDR3 sequence (DNA): TGTGCCAGTAGTATGGGGGGCTATGGCTACACCTTC.

The rearrangement uses TRBV10-3 and TRBJ1-1; the D gene is possibly TRBD1 (5 bases). V was clipped by 2 bases and J by 6 bases, with 10 bases between them. This CDR3 contains 13 residues. Germline assignment: CDR1 ENHRY and CDR2 SYGVKD. The CDR3 here is CAISERVGAEAFF. The CDR3 DNA sequence: TGTGCCATCAGTGAGCGGGTAGGGGCTGAAGCTTTCTTT.

The chain is built from TRBV2 and TRBJ1-1, with TRBD1 matching 10 bases. V shed 8 bases, J shed 7 bases, and the junction held 10 bases outside the gene matches. The V gene's germline CDR1 is SNHLY and CDR2 FYNNEI. The CDR3 runs 14 residues. The CDR3 region is CASSERQGAFEAFF. The CDR3 coding sequence is TGTGCCAGCTCGGAGCGACAGGGGGCTTTTGAAGCTTTCTTT.

V usage is TRBV5-1 and J usage is TRBJ2-5; 9 bases are a match to TRBD2. This CDR3 spans 14 amino acids. V gave up 4 bases and J gave up 5 bases; unmatched junction bases: 6. The germline V gene encodes CDR1 SGHRS and CDR2 YFSETQ. CDR3 in amino acids: CASSLLAGDETQYF. The CDR3, as DNA: TGCGCCAGCAGCCTTTTAGCGGGGGATGAGACCCAGTACTTC.